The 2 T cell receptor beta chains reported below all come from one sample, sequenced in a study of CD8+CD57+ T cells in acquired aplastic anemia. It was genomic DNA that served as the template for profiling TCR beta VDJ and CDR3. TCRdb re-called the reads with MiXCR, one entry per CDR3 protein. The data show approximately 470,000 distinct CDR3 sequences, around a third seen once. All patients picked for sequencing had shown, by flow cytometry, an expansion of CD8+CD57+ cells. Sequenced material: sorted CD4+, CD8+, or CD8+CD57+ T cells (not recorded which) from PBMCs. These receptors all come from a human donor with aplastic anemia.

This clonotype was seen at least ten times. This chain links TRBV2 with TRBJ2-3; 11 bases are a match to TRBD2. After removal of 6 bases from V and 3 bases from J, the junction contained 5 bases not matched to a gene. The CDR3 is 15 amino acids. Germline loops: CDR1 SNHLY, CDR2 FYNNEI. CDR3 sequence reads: CASSLLAGETDTQYF. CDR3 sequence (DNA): TGTGCCAGCAGCTTACTAGCGGGAGAAACAGATACGCAGTATTTT.

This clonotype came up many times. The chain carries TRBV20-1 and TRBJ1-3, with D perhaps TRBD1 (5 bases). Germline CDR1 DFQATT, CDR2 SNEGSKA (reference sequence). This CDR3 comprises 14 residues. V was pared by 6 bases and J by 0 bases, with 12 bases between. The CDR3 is CSADRDGSGNTIYF. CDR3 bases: TGCAGTGCGGACCGGGACGGCTCTGGAAACACCATATATTTT.